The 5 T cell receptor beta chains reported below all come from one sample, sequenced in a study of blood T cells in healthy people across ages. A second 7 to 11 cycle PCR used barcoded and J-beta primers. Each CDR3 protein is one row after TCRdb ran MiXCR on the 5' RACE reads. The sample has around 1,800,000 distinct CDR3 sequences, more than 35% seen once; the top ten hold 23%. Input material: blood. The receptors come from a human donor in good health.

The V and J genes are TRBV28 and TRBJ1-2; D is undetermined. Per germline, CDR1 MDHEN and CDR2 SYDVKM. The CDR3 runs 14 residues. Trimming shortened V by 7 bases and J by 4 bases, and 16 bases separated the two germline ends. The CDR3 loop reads CASNNPGTVYGYTF. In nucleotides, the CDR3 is TGTGCCAGCAATAATCCGGGAACAGTCTATGGCTACACCTTC.

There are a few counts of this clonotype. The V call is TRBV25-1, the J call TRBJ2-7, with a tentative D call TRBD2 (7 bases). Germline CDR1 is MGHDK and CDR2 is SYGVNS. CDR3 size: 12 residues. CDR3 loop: CAASGGFYEQYF. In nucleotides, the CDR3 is TGTGCGGCATCGGGGGGCTTCTACGAGCAGTACTTC.

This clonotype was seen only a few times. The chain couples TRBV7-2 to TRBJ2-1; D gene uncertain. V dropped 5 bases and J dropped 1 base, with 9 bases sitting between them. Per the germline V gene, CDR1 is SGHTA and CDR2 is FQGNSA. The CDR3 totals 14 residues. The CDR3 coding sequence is TGTGCCAGCAGCCGACCCGCTTCCTACAATGAGCAGTTCTTC. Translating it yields CASSRPASYNEQFF.

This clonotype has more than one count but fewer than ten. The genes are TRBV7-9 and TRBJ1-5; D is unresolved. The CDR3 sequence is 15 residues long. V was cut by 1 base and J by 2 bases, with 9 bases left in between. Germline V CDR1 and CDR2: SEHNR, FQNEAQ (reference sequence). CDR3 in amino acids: CASSLGPPGNQPQHF. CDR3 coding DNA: TGTGCCAGCAGCTTAGGGCCTCCGGGCAATCAGCCCCAGCATTTT.

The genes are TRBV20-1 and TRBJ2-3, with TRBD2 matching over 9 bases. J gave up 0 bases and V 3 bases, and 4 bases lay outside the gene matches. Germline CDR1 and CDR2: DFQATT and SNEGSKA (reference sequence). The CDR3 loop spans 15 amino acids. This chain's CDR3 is CSARTSGDSTDTQYF. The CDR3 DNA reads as TGCAGTGCTAGGACTAGCGGCGATAGCACAGATACGCAGTATTTT.